This T cell receptor (beta chain) was captured by sequencing in a study of early T cells in non-severe SARS-CoV-2 infection. The library protocol tagged individual cDNA molecules with unique molecular identifiers. TCRdb ran MiXCR on the 5' RACE reads and lists one entry per CDR3 protein. The sample has approximately 90,000 distinct CDR3 sequences, less than 15% seen once. The CDR3 is 16 amino acids. V was pared by 3 bases and J by 3 bases, with 8 bases of the junction left unmatched. Per the germline V gene, CDR1 is SGDLS and CDR2 is YYNGEE. The sequencing used whole blood, collected at baseline. The receptor comes from an adult who was a healthcare worker with PCR-confirmed SARS-CoV-2 infection or an uninfected control (not recorded which). The J gene is TRBJ2-7, the V gene TRBV9; 11 nucleotides agree with TRBD2. CDR3: CASSETGTSGFYEQYF. The CDR3 nucleotides are TGTGCCAGCAGCGAGACCGGGACTAGCGGTTTCTACGAGCAGTACTTC.